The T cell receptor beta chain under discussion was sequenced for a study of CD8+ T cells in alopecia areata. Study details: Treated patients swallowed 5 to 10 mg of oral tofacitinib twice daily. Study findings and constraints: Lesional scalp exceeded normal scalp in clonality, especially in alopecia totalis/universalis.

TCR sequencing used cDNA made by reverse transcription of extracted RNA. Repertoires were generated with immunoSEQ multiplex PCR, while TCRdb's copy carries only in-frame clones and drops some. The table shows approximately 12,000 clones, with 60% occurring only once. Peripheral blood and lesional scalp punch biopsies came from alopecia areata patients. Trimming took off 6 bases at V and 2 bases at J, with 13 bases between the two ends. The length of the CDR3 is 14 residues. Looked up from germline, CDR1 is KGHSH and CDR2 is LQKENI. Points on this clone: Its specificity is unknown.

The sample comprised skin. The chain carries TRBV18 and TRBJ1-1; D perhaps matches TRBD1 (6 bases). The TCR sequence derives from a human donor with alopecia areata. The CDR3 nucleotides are TGTGCCAGCTCCGAACAGGGAAGAAACACTGAAGCTTTCTTT. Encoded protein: CASSEQGRNTEAFF.